This T cell receptor (beta chain) was recovered during a study of T cell repertoires in cytomegalovirus infection. TCRdb re-called the reads with MiXCR, one entry per CDR3 protein. The data hold 570,000 or so distinct CDR3 sequences, with under 45% observed a single time. To note about this clonotype: Its cognate antigen is unknown.

The source material was cultured PBMCs, sampled from culture after CMV antigen stimulation. This clonotype was sampled from a human donor in good health (CMV status not recorded). Some clones in this sample may be carry-over from other donors' samples.

The CDR3 reads CASSSQGQEQPQHF. CDR3 in DNA: TGTGCCAGCAGCTCCCAGGGACAGGAGCAGCCCCAGCATTTT. This rearrangement joins TRBV7-6 to TRBJ1-5; TRBD1 aligns across 8 bases. Germline V gene sequence: CDR1 SGHVS, CDR2 FNYEAQ. Unmatched junction bases numbered 6, after V lost 4 bases and J lost 7 bases. The CDR3 totals 14 residues.